The 5 T cell receptor beta chains listed next were all sequenced from one sample in a study of spatial heterogeneity in lung cancer. Time point of the sample: sample taken at primary tumor resection. Researchers sequenced whole RNA taken from tumor, nontumor lung or frozen PBMC without sorting. TCRdb re-called the 5' RACE reads through MiXCR, storing one row per CDR3 protein. Of a few thousand distinct CDR3 sequences listed, over 25% were seen once; the top ten hold under 50%. The sample in question was PBMCs, obtained at surgery. These receptors originate from a female donor with early-stage non-small cell lung cancer.

A word on this clonotype: Little can be read into the size of this beta chain, an off-target read in a library designed for alpha chains. The chain has TRBV6-5 and TRBJ2-7; tentatively, D is TRBD2 (6 bases). The CDR3 covers 14 residues. The germline V gene has CDR1 MNHEY and CDR2 SVGAGI. The ends were cut back, 4 bases at V and 2 bases at J, with 12 bases in the middle. The CDR3, as DNA: TGTGCCAGCAGTTCGCTAGCGCGAACCTACGAGCAGTACGTC. Amino acids: CASSSLARTYEQYV.

This clonotype was found a few times. In a library made to pick up alpha chains, this beta chain is a stray read with a size that means little. CDR3 residues: CASSQDPSGTYEQYF. The CDR3, as DNA: TGCGCCAGCAGCCAAGACCCTAGCGGGACCTACGAGCAGTACTTC. The V gene is TRBV4-1, the J gene TRBJ2-7; 9 bases match TRBD2. V lost 0 bases to trimming and J lost 2 bases; unmatched junction nucleotides: 2. The CDR3 has 15 amino acids. Germline V CDR1 and CDR2: MGHRA, YSYEKL.

This clonotype is classed as medium-sized. This beta chain is an unintended read in a library built for alpha chains; its size means little. This chain joins TRBV5-1 and TRBJ2-3; D gene ambiguous. CDR3 length equals 12 residues. From germline, CDR1 is SGHRS and CDR2 YFSETQ. V dropped 4 bases and J dropped 4 bases, with 7 bases sitting between them. CDR3 sequence (DNA): TGCGCCAGCAGCATAGGAGCAGATACGCAGTATTTT. Translating it yields CASSIGADTQYF.

On this clonotype: This beta chain represents an off-target read in a library built for alpha chains; its size is of limited meaning. The chain uses TRBV29-1 and TRBJ2-5; weak D call: TRBD2 (5 bases). The CDR3 has 14 amino acids. Trimming stripped 6 bases from V and 4 bases from J, with 18 bases between. Germline V gene data show CDR1 as SQVTM and CDR2 as ANQGSEA. The CDR3 loop reads CSVSDTRRGETQYF. In DNA, the CDR3 is TGCAGCGTGTCAGACACCCGCCGGGGAGAGACCCAGTACTTC.

Concerning this clonotype: Since the library was made to target alpha chains, this beta chain is a stray read and its abundance is not meaningful. The chain links TRBV7-9 to TRBJ2-1; 8 nucleotides line up with TRBD2. The germline V gene encodes CDR1 SEHNR and CDR2 FQNEAQ (reference sequence). Trimming cost V 5 bases and J 7 bases; bases outside gene matches: 13. The CDR3 spans 16 residues. CDR3 residues: CASSPRQAGAQNEQFF. CDR3 nucleotide sequence: TGTGCCAGCAGCCCCCGACAAGCGGGAGCTCAAAATGAGCAGTTCTTC.